A single sample is the source of the 20 T cell receptor delta chains below, sequenced in a study of Vδ1+ human thymocytes. Sequences come from RNA converted to cDNA by reverse transcription. The CDR3 regions were amplified by multiplex PCR from V-gene primers to a constant-region primer. TCRdb re-called clones from the multiplex PCR reads via CATT. The data contain around 60,000 delta-chain clones, around 15% of them singletons. Their cognate antigens are unknown. Study-wide findings and caveats: Thymic TRG and TRD repertoires appeared highly polyclonal.

The sequenced material came from Vdelta1+ gamma-delta thymocytes from the thymus. Specified subset: FACS-sorted CD3+ TCRalphabeta- TCRVdelta1+ TCRVdelta2- thymocytes. The receptors were gathered from a girl under two years old who had congenital heart surgery.

The chain combines TRDV1 with TRDJ1; weak D call: TRDD2 (5 bases). V was pared by 1 base and J by 12 bases, with 18 bases between. This CDR3 region has 14 residues. In germline, CDR1 is TSWWSYY, CDR2 QGS. CDR3 nucleotides: TGTGCTCTTGGGGAACCGGGTACGCAACCTACGGTCATCTTT. This sequence encodes CALGEPGTQPTVIF.

This rearrangement joins TRDV1 to TRDJ1, with a tentative D call TRDD3 (5 bases). V lost 4 bases, J lost 1 base, and 13 bases lay in between. Germline V gene data show CDR1 as TSWWSYY and CDR2 as QGS. The length of the CDR3 is 15 residues. This chain's CDR3 is CALGVHRGVTDKLIF. The CDR3 bases are TGTGCTCTTGGGGTCCATCGGGGGGTCACCGATAAACTCATCTTT.

The rearrangement joins TRDV1 to TRDJ1; 10 bases match TRDD3. Germline CDR1 is TSWWSYY and CDR2 is QGS. CDR3 length: 23 residues. The V gene end was trimmed by 3 bases and the J gene end by 6 bases; junction bases not matched to a gene: 31. CDR3 bases: TGTGCTCTTGGGGACCCCATAGTTCCTACCTTCAAATCCTTACTGGGGGATGAATATAAACTCATCTTT. Encoded protein: CALGDPIVPTFKSLLGDEYKLIF.

V is TRDV1 and J is TRDJ1, with TRDD3 as a possible D gene (5 bases). The CDR3 runs to 19 residues. CDR1 TSWWSYY and CDR2 QGS come from the germline V gene. Trimming stripped 0 bases from V and 0 bases from J, with 20 bases between. CDR3 coding DNA: TGTGCTCTTGGGGAACTGGGGTCCCCCCGTACTGGCCACACCGATAAACTCATCTTT. Translation: CALGELGSPRTGHTDKLIF.

The chain is built from TRDV1 and TRDJ1; 8 nucleotides align to TRDD3. The CDR3 loop spans 24 amino acids. The J segment lost 0 bases and the V segment lost 2 bases, leaving 29 bases of the junction unmatched. Germline loops: CDR1 TSWWSYY, CDR2 QGS. The CDR3 is CALGEYQLAYPQDGGSSYTDKLIF. As DNA, the CDR3 is TGTGCTCTTGGGGAATATCAATTGGCCTACCCTCAGGATGGGGGATCGTCGTACACCGATAAACTCATCTTT.

The gene calls are TRDV1 and TRDJ1, with a tentative D call TRDD3 (5 bases). Between the trimmed V and J ends, which lost 1 base and 4 bases, there was a span of 25 bases. The CDR3 runs to 19 residues. Germline-derived CDR1 and CDR2 are TSWWSYY and QGS. This CDR3 reads CALGEPSFSVRGGRDKLIF. The CDR3 nucleotides read TGTGCTCTTGGGGAACCCTCATTTTCCGTGAGAGGGGGCCGCGATAAACTCATCTTT.

This clone has more than one count but fewer than ten. This chain joins TRDV1 and TRDJ1, with unresolved D. Germline lookup yields CDR1 TSWWSYY and CDR2 QGS. V was clipped by 1 base and J by 4 bases, with 13 bases between them. This CDR3 is built from 15 residues. CDR3: CALGEPRRLLDKLIF. DNA for the CDR3: TGTGCTCTTGGGGAACCCCGGAGATTACTCGATAAACTCATCTTT.

This clone was found a few times. The V call is TRDV1, the J call TRDJ2; TRDD3 aligns across 10 bases. The junction had 22 bases not matched to a gene; V was cut back by 3 bases and J by 0 bases. The CDR3 is made up of 23 amino acids. CDR1 and CDR2 from the germline V gene are TSWWSYY and QGS. CDR3 region: CALGDYLTFPQGDTASLTAQLFF. The CDR3 bases are TGTGCTCTTGGGGACTACTTAACCTTCCCCCAGGGGGATACGGCCTCTTTGACAGCACAACTCTTCTTT.

This clone turned up a few times. The J gene is TRDJ1, the V gene TRDV1; D possibly corresponds to TRDD2 (5 bases). The ends were cut back, 5 bases at V and 3 bases at J, with 10 bases in the middle. Germline loops: CDR1 TSWWSYY, CDR2 QGS. The CDR3 has 13 residues. CDR3 loop: CALGSSYADKLIF. The CDR3 DNA is TGTGCTCTTGGGTCCTCCTATGCCGATAAACTCATCTTT.

Concerning this clone itself: Because the CDR3's place on the DNA is in doubt, the DNA is left out and the CDR3 is given as listed by TCRdb. The rearrangement joins TRAV29/DV5 to TRDJ1; TRDD3, the table's D call, lacks a check against the DNA. Per the germline V gene, CDR1 is NSMFDY and CDR2 is ISSIKDK. A total of 20 residues make up the CDR3, ends included. CDR3 region: CSVLLCSKRGVGVYTDKLIF.

This clone was seen a few times. The chain uses TRDV1 and TRDJ1; D perhaps matches TRDD3 (5 bases). V was pared by 2 bases and J by 4 bases, with 17 bases between. CDR1 is TSWWSYY and CDR2 is QGS in the germline V gene. The CDR3 has 16 residues. CDR3 in DNA: TGTGCTCTTGGGGAAGGGACGGTACCCGGGGGCGATAAACTCATCTTT. It encodes CALGEGTVPGGDKLIF.

This clone was seen a handful of times. J is TRDJ1 and V is TRDV1; D might be TRDD2 (6 bases). The CDR3 runs to 15 residues. Trimming shortened V by 3 bases and J by 1 base, and 12 bases separated the two germline ends. The germline V gene has CDR1 TSWWSYY and CDR2 QGS. CDR3 loop: CALGDLPCGTDKLIF. The DNA of the CDR3 is TGTGCTCTTGGGGACCTTCCCTGTGGCACCGATAAACTCATCTTT.

V gene TRDV1 combines with J gene TRDJ1; TRDD3 agrees at 9 bases. V lost 5 bases, J lost 0 bases, and 28 bases stayed unmatched. Germline CDR1 is TSWWSYY and CDR2 is QGS. This CDR3 contains 23 residues. CDR3 in amino acids: CALGPPAPTPVLGEIPYTDKLIF. Written as DNA, the CDR3 is TGTGCTCTTGGGCCCCCCGCCCCTACTCCCGTACTGGGGGAAATTCCTTACACCGATAAACTCATCTTT.

The chain combines TRDV1 with TRDJ1, with TRDD3 matching 7 bases. CDR3 size: 22 residues. Germline CDR1 TSWWSYY, CDR2 QGS. Trimming cost V 2 bases and J 1 base; bases outside gene matches: 25. CDR3 residues: CALGENGRDTTPVRGSTDKLIF. As DNA, the CDR3 is TGTGCTCTTGGGGAAAATGGAAGGGATACTACGCCTGTCCGTGGCTCCACCGATAAACTCATCTTT.

The V gene is TRDV1, the J gene TRDJ1; TRDD3 matches at 13 bases. Looked up from germline, CDR1 is TSWWSYY and CDR2 is QGS. This CDR3 region has 23 residues. V trimming: 0 bases; J trimming: 0 bases; junction bases outside the gene matches: 19. The DNA for the CDR3 is TGTGCTCTTGGGGAACTTTCTGGTCCCCTCCAAAAACTGGGGGATACGCACACCGATAAACTCATCTTT. Residues: CALGELSGPLQKLGDTHTDKLIF.

This clone was seen a handful of times. A read error is possible here, since a much larger clone lies one base away. Other DNA sequences from this sample encode an identical CDR3 as well. The chain combines TRDV2 with TRDJ1; perhaps TRDD3 as D (5 bases). The CDR3 runs 13 residues. Germline V gene data show CDR1 as GEAIGNYY and CDR2 as EKD. V gave up 3 bases and J gave up 11 bases, with 18 bases separating them. The CDR3, as DNA: TGTGCCTGTGACGAGTTCGGGGAGGTGGAGCTCATCTTT. Translating gives CACDEFGEVELIF.

This clone has a count of ten or more. Other nucleotide sequences in the sample specify the same CDR3. J is TRDJ1 and V is TRDV2; the match to TRDD3 covers 8 bases. The germline V gene has CDR1 GEAIGNYY and CDR2 EKD. V was clipped by 2 bases and J by 0 bases; unmatched bases: 16. CDR3 length: 19 residues. The CDR3 DNA is TGTGCCTGTGACAGGCCCTCCGCTACTGGGGGTCAGTACACCGATAAACTCATCTTT. It is translated as CACDRPSATGGQYTDKLIF.

A few counts support this clone. The chain couples TRDV1 to TRDJ1; D is ambiguous. The germline V and J ends were trimmed by 0 bases and 7 bases, with 15 bases remaining between them. This CDR3 region has 15 residues. Per germline, CDR1 TSWWSYY and CDR2 QGS. CDR3 sequence reads: CALGELNHDVGKLIF. The CDR3, as DNA: TGTGCTCTTGGGGAACTAAACCACGACGTAGGTAAACTCATCTTT.

This clone was counted a few times. V is TRDV1 and J is TRDJ1; 13 bases agree with TRDD3. Germline-derived CDR1 and CDR2 are TSWWSYY and QGS. V lost 2 bases and J lost 4; bases outside the gene matches: 16. This CDR3 is built from 20 residues. Here the CDR3 reads CALGENARTGGYGLDDKLIF. Here the CDR3 DNA reads TGTGCTCTTGGGGAAAATGCCCGGACTGGGGGATACGGTCTGGACGATAAACTCATCTTT.

The rearrangement links TRDV1 to TRDJ1; 13 bases are shared with TRDD3. This CDR3 contains 20 residues. The germline CDR1 and CDR2 sequences are TSWWSYY and QGS. V was pared by 3 bases and J by 1 base, with 14 bases of the junction left unmatched. The CDR3 region is CALGELFLQLGDTTTDKLIF. CDR3 in DNA: TGTGCTCTTGGGGAGCTTTTCCTACAACTGGGGGATACGACCACCGATAAACTCATCTTT.